These 6 T cell receptor beta chains originate from one sample sequenced in a study of Tregs in tolerant kidney transplant recipients. Data came from immunoSEQ multiplex PCR; TCRdb stores just in-frame clones and leaves some out. Of roughly 120,000 clones in the sample, around 94% are singletons; the top ten hold approximately 0.54%. Sequenced material: CD4+ T cells from blood. The receptors shown here come from a human donor in good health.

The CDR3 loop is CASSLVYRGEQFF. The CDR3 DNA sequence: TGTGCCAGCAGCTTAGTGTATCGTGGCGAGCAGTTCTTC. This chain joins TRBV11-2 and TRBJ2-1, with unresolved D. V was pared by 1 base and J by 10 bases, with 11 bases between. Germline-derived CDR1 and CDR2 are SGHAT and FQNNGV. CDR3 length: 13 residues.

V is TRBV2 and J is TRBJ2-2, with a weak D call TRBD2 (6 bases). V shed 6 bases and J shed 7 bases, with 9 bases lying between them. CDR3 length equals 12 residues. Germline CDR1 and CDR2: SNHLY and FYNNEI. The CDR3 sequence is CASRASVGELFF. As DNA, the CDR3 is TGTGCCAGCAGGGCTAGCGTCGGGGAGCTGTTTTTT.

V gene TRBV4-1 combines with J gene TRBJ2-5, with TRBD2 matching over 8 bases. The CDR3 is made up of 16 amino acids. V lost 1 base, J lost 2 bases, and 6 bases stayed unmatched. Looked up from germline, CDR1 is MGHRA and CDR2 is YSYEKL. CDR3 coding DNA: TGCGCCAGCAGCCAAGCGCCTAGCGGGCTGCAAGAGACCCAGTACTTC. This sequence encodes CASSQAPSGLQETQYF.

The chain recombines TRBV7-2 with TRBJ2-1, with 8 bases fitting TRBD2. The CDR3 runs to 15 residues. V lost 7 bases, J lost 9 bases, and 14 bases stayed unmatched. Germline assignment: CDR1 SGHTA and CDR2 FQGNSA. In DNA, the CDR3 is TGTGCCAGCACCCCTTTTAGCGGGATAAAAGTTGAGCAGTTCTTC. This encodes CASTPFSGIKVEQFF.

The chain joins TRBV5-6 to TRBJ1-3, with TRBD1 matching 8 bases. CDR3 length: 15 residues. Germline values: CDR1 SGHDT, CDR2 YYEEEE. The junction had 6 bases not matched to a gene; V was cut back by 3 bases and J by 4 bases. The CDR3 DNA reads TGTGCCAGCAGCTCTTCGACAGGGGTCGGAAACACCATATATTTT. Encoded protein: CASSSSTGVGNTIYF.

The V call is TRBV9, the J call TRBJ2-5; TRBD1 aligns across 8 bases. CDR3 length: 13 amino acids. J was trimmed by 4 bases and V by 4 bases; bases with no gene match: 3. CDR1 is SGDLS and CDR2 is YYNGEE in the germline V gene. The CDR3 sequence: CASSLTGGETQYF. In DNA, the CDR3 is TGTGCCAGCAGCCTCACAGGGGGAGAGACCCAGTACTTC. Full variable domain (missing parts from reference TRBV9 and TRBJ2-5): DSGVTQTPKHLITATGQRVTLRCSPRSGDLSVYWYQQSLDQGLQFLIQYYNGEERAKGNILERFSAQQFPDLHSELNLSSLELGDSALYFCASSLTGGETQYFGPGTRLLVL.